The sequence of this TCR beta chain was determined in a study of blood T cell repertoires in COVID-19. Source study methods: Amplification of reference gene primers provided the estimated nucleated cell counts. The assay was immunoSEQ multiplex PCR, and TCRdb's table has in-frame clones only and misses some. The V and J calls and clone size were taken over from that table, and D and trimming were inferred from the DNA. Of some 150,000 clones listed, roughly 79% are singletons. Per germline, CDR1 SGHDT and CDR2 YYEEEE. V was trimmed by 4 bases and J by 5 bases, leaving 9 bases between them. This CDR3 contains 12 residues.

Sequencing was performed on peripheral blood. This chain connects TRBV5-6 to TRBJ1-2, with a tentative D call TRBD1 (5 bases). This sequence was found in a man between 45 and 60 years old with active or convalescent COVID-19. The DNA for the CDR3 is TGTGCCAGCAGCCCCGGGACTTATGGCTACACCTTC. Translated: CASSPGTYGYTF.